The 11 T cell receptor beta chains in this list originate from one sample, sequenced in a study of cytomegalovirus exposure and HLA in healthy donors. The PCR made use of 60 Vbeta and 13 Jbeta primers. Method: immunoSEQ multiplex PCR; TCRdb's copy keeps in-frame clones and lacks some. The profile shows about 180,000 clones, 77% of them singletons. Sequencing was done on a sample of PBMCs. The receptors were sampled from a woman in her sixties in good health and CMV-seropositive.

J is TRBJ1-1 and V is TRBV6-5; D ambiguous. The CDR3 contains 13 residues. V was cut by 6 bases and J by 4 bases, with 12 bases left in between. The V gene's germline CDR1 is MNHEY and CDR2 SVGAGI. The CDR3 region is CASSLPSGTEAFF. The CDR3 DNA is TGTGCCAGCAGCCTCCCCTCCGGCACTGAAGCTTTCTTT.

This sequence joins TRBV7-9 and TRBJ2-3; 9 bases are shared with TRBD2. This CDR3 contains 15 residues. V shed 6 bases, J shed 4 bases, and the junction held 8 bases outside the gene matches. Germline CDR1 reads SEHNR; CDR2 reads FQNEAQ (reference sequence). Here the CDR3 reads CASRPGTSISDTQYF. The CDR3 coding sequence is TGTGCCAGCAGACCCGGGACTAGCATTTCAGATACGCAGTATTTT.

As regards this clone: Other DNA sequences in this sample translate to the same CDR3. The rearrangement uses TRBV7-8 and TRBJ2-2; 12 bases agree with TRBD2. With 5 bases clipped from V and 7 bases from J, the junction kept 8 bases outside the gene matches. The CDR3 has 16 residues. CDR1 is SGHVS, CDR2 FQNEAQ, per germline. CDR3: CASSPRTSGVGGELFF. CDR3 DNA sequence: TGTGCCAGCAGCCCCCGGACTAGCGGGGTCGGCGGGGAGCTGTTTTTT. The full variable domain, in which reference TRBV7-8 and TRBJ2-2 provide the parts outside the CDR3, is GAGVSQSPRYKVAKRGQDVALRCDPISGHVSLFWYQQALGQGPEFLTYFQNEAQLDKSGLPSDRFFAERPEGSVSTLKIQRTQQEDSAVYLCASSPRTSGVGGELFFGEGSRLTVL.

The V and J genes are TRBV7-9 and TRBJ2-1; the D is unclear. Germline V gene sequence: CDR1 SEHNR, CDR2 FQNEAQ (reference sequence). V was shortened by 0 bases and J by 4 bases, with 10 bases between the two germline ends. The CDR3 totals 15 residues. In DNA form, the CDR3 reads TGTGCCAGCAGCTTAGCGTCGAGTTTTTACAATGAGCAGTTCTTC. Its translation is CASSLASSFYNEQFF.

The chain is built from TRBV28 and TRBJ1-2, with TRBD1 identical over 8 bases. Germline V lookup: CDR1 MDHEN, CDR2 SYDVKM. J was trimmed by 5 bases and V by 7 bases; bases with no gene match: 15. The CDR3 has 16 residues. The CDR3 DNA is TGTGCCAGCATACGGACAGGGAGGATGGTTTGGTATGGCTACACCTTC. It encodes CASIRTGRMVWYGYTF.

The chain has TRBV4-2 and TRBJ2-1; D perhaps matches TRBD2 (5 bases). Trimming shortened V by 1 base and J by 8 bases, and 15 bases separated the two germline ends. Germline V CDR1 and CDR2: LGHNA, YNFKEQ. The CDR3 loop spans 15 amino acids. CDR3 coding DNA: TGTGCCAGCAGCCAAGGAGGGCTAGTGTTCTATGAGCAGTTCTTC. This codes for CASSQGGLVFYEQFF.

This chain connects TRBV21-1 to TRBJ2-3; the DNA was not compared with TRBD2, the D call given in the table. TRBV21-1 is flagged as a pseudogene. This CDR3 has 15 residues. CDR3 sequence reads: CASKSGGANTDTQYF. The CDR3 DNA reads TGTGCCAGCAAATCCGGCGGGGCGAACACAGATACGCAGTATTTT.

The chain joins TRBV5-1 to TRBJ1-4; maybe TRBD1 (6 bases). V lost 4 bases to trimming and J lost 4 bases, with 14 bases between them. From germline, CDR1 is SGHRS and CDR2 YFSETQ. The CDR3 loop spans 15 amino acids. For the CDR3, the DNA is TGCGCCAGCAGCGGACCCGGGACACTTAATGAAAAACTGTTTTTT. It specifies CASSGPGTLNEKLFF.

Only a few counts were recorded for this clone. The CDR3 nucleotides read TGTGCCAGTACATGGGCCGGCTTATATGGCTACACCTTC. It is translated as CASTWAGLYGYTF. J is TRBJ1-2 and V is TRBV28, with D unclear. Germline CDR1 reads MDHEN; CDR2 reads SYDVKM. V lost 9 bases and J 5 bases, leaving 16 bases between the germline ends. The CDR3 has 13 amino acids.

The CDR3 reads CASGTSGRTDTQYF. CDR3 coding DNA: TGTGCCAGCGGTACCAGCGGGAGAACAGATACGCAGTATTTT. V usage is TRBV28 and J usage is TRBJ2-3; TRBD2 aligns across 8 bases. This CDR3 has 14 residues. Germline V CDR1 and CDR2: MDHEN, SYDVKM. V shed 8 bases, J shed 3 bases, and the junction held 7 bases outside the gene matches.

This clone turned up a few times. The chain carries TRBV30 and TRBJ1-1; 7 nucleotides line up with TRBD1. Germline V lookup: CDR1 GTSNPN, CDR2 SVGIG (reference sequence). The CDR3 runs to 11 residues. V lost 2 bases to trimming and J lost 6 bases; unmatched junction nucleotides: 0. The CDR3 sequence: CAWSQGAEAFF. CDR3 sequence (DNA): TGTGCCTGGAGTCAGGGGGCTGAAGCTTTCTTT.